This T cell receptor beta chain is drawn from a study of cytomegalovirus exposure and HLA in healthy donors. Both 60 Vbeta primers and 13 Jbeta primers went into the PCR. Measured with immunoSEQ multiplex PCR; TCRdb has only the in-frame clones, and not every one. There are over 95,000 clones in the sample; approximately 71% occur only once, and roughly 7.1% lies in the top ten. This CDR3 region has 13 residues. The germline CDR1 and CDR2 sequences are SSHAT and FNYEAQ (reference sequence). Study-level results: Some V segments (TRBV6-2 and TRBV6-3 among them) were excluded as indistinguishable.

Worth noting for this clone: Its antigen remains unidentified. A read error may account for a junction end that differs from germline.

This chain connects TRBV7-7 to TRBJ2-1; TRBD2 matches 8 bases. Input material: PBMCs. The sequence was obtained from a female donor in good health and CMV-seronegative. CDR3 loop: CASSAGTRNEQFF. In DNA form, the CDR3 reads TGTGCTAGCAGCGCCGGGACTAGAAATGAGCAGTTCTTC.